Below are 30 T cell receptor beta chains sequenced from a single sample in a study of blood T cell repertoires in COVID-19. Sequencing used immunoSEQ multiplex PCR; TCRdb keeps in-frame clones, though not all of them. Seen here are some 73,000 clones, more than 80% observed once, and the top ten hold approximately 35%. The sequenced sample consisted of peripheral blood. All receptors derive from a woman of 80 years or more with active or convalescent COVID-19.

The chain employs TRBV18 and TRBJ1-1; the D gene is possibly TRBD1 (5 bases). V lost 6 bases to trimming and J lost 5 bases, with 13 bases between them. The CDR3 extends over 13 amino acids. The germline gives CDR1 KGHSH, CDR2 LQKENI. The CDR3 is CASSPDRYTEAFF. For the CDR3, the DNA is TGTGCCAGCTCGCCCGACAGATATACTGAAGCTTTCTTT.

The V call is TRBV7-3, the J call TRBJ2-7; 10 bases match TRBD2. V trimming: 5 bases; J trimming: 3 bases; junction bases outside the gene matches: 4. This CDR3 region has 14 residues. The germline CDR1 and CDR2 sequences are SGHTA and FQGTGA. The CDR3 reads CASSIAGGNYEQYF. DNA of the CDR3: TGTGCCAGCAGCATAGCGGGAGGAAACTACGAGCAGTACTTC.

The rearrangement joins TRBV27 to TRBJ2-3; 10 nucleotides match TRBD2. V gave up 3 bases and J gave up 3 bases; unmatched junction bases: 9. This CDR3 comprises 17 residues. Germline V gene data show CDR1 as MNHEY and CDR2 as SMNVEV (reference sequence). Written as DNA, the CDR3 is TGTGCCAGCAGTTTGCGCACAGCGGGGGGGCCGACAGATACGCAGTATTTT. It is translated as CASSLRTAGGPTDTQYF.

The rearrangement joins TRBV29-1 to TRBJ2-6; TRBD1 is a possible D gene (5 bases). The CDR3 totals 15 residues. Between the trimmed V and J ends, which lost 5 bases and 0 bases, there was a span of 11 bases. Germline-derived CDR1 and CDR2 are SQVTM and ANQGSEA. This chain's CDR3 is CSVHDSVSGANVLTF. In DNA, the CDR3 is TGCAGCGTTCACGACAGCGTCTCTGGGGCCAACGTCCTGACTTTC.

This clone came up a few times. The V gene is TRBV2, the J gene TRBJ2-3; 8 positions agree with TRBD1. The CDR3 contains 14 residues. CDR1 and CDR2 from the germline V gene are SNHLY and FYNNEI. The V gene end was trimmed by 6 bases and the J gene end by 7 bases; junction bases not matched to a gene: 9. The CDR3 DNA reads TGTGCCAGCAGCTCCAGGACAGGGCGGCATACGCAGTATTTT. Its translation: CASSSRTGRHTQYF.

This clone was recorded only once. The chain uses TRBV6-9 and TRBJ2-7; the D is unclear. CDR3 length equals 12 residues. V was cut by 0 bases and J by 4 bases, with 4 bases left in between. In germline, CDR1 is MNHGY, CDR2 SVAAGI. In DNA form, the CDR3 reads TGTGCCAGCAGTTATTCAGAGTACGAGCAGTACTTC. Translation gives CASSYSEYEQYF.

The genes are TRBV3-1 (or the pseudogene TRBV3-2) and TRBJ2-5, with a tentative D call TRBD1 (7 bases). This CDR3 is 13 amino acids long. The V gene lost 4 bases and the J gene lost 13 bases, with 19 bases spanning the gap. The germline V gene encodes CDR1 LGHDT and CDR2 YNNKEL (reference sequence). DNA for the CDR3: TGTGCCAGCAGCCGAATCGGAGGGGGCGCGGGGTACTTC. Protein: CASSRIGGGAGYF.

The chain links TRBV6-6 to TRBJ2-1, with TRBD2 matching over 11 bases. There are 15 residues in the CDR3. Germline trimming cut 7 bases from V and 7 bases from J; bases unmatched to any gene: 9. Germline values: CDR1 MNHNY, CDR2 SVGAGI (reference sequence). In nucleotides, the CDR3 is TGTGCCAGCACCAATCTAGCGGGGGGAGATAATGAGCAGTTCTTC. Translated, it gives CASTNLAGGDNEQFF.

Only a few counts were recorded for this clone. The rearrangement joins TRBV19 to TRBJ1-1; maybe TRBD1 (5 bases). The ends were cut back, 0 bases at V and 3 bases at J, with 14 bases in the middle. The CDR3 loop spans 16 amino acids. Germline V lookup: CDR1 LNHDA, CDR2 SQIVND (reference sequence). DNA for the CDR3: TGTGCCAGTAGTATAGATCTGGTGGGGGAGGACACTGAAGCTTTCTTT. Its protein is CASSIDLVGEDTEAFF.

The chain uses TRBV7-9 and TRBJ2-3; D is perhaps TRBD1 (6 bases). V lost 4 bases and J lost 6, with 11 bases in between. Germline lookup yields CDR1 SEHNR and CDR2 FQNEAQ (reference sequence). The CDR3 length is 13 residues. Written as DNA, the CDR3 is TGTGCCAGCAGCTCAGCGAGGGGGGATACGCAGTATTTT. Amino acid sequence: CASSSARGDTQYF.

A single count supports this clone. The chain links TRBV7-8 to TRBJ2-1, with D uncertain. V was trimmed by 1 base and J by 8 bases, leaving 6 bases between them. The length of the CDR3 is 12 residues. Germline V lookup: CDR1 SGHVS, CDR2 FQNEAQ. In DNA, the CDR3 is TGTGCCAGCAGCTTAGAGCTGTATGAGCAGTTCTTC. It translates to CASSLELYEQFF.

The rearrangement joins TRBV4-1 to TRBJ2-7; 9 bases align to TRBD1. CDR1 is MGHRA, CDR2 YSYEKL, per germline. With V trimmed by 2 bases and J by 1 base, 18 bases remained unmatched. The CDR3 spans 20 residues. The CDR3 here is CASSQRPGQGKKNGSYEQYF. DNA of the CDR3: TGCGCCAGCAGCCAACGACCGGGACAGGGAAAAAAGAACGGATCCTACGAGCAGTACTTC.

The chain is built from TRBV28 and TRBJ1-6, with 8 bases lining up with TRBD1. J was trimmed by 8 bases and V by 5 bases; bases with no gene match: 8. The CDR3 length is 15 residues. In germline, CDR1 is MDHEN, CDR2 SYDVKM. The CDR3 here is CASSPSQGAYSPLHF. The CDR3 DNA is TGTGCCAGCAGTCCCTCGCAGGGGGCATATTCACCCCTCCACTTT.

This clone has only a few counts. The chain carries TRBV2 and TRBJ1-3; TRBD1 might be the D (5 bases). V lost 3 bases and J 3 bases, leaving 12 bases between the germline ends. This CDR3 has 15 residues. The germline V gene encodes CDR1 SNHLY and CDR2 FYNNEI. CDR3 nucleotides: TGTGCCAGCAGTGAGTCCAGGGTGTTTGGAAACACCATATATTTT. It yields the protein CASSESRVFGNTIYF. Full variable domain (rest looked up from reference TRBV2 and TRBJ1-3): EPEVTQTPSHQVTQMGQEVILRCVPISNHLYFYWYRQILGQKVEFLVSFYNNEISEKSEIFDDQFSVERPDGSNFTLKIRSTKLEDSAMYFCASSESRVFGNTIYFGEGSWLTVV.

This sequence joins TRBV3-1 (or the pseudogene TRBV3-2) and TRBJ1-2; 7 bases fit TRBD1. The CDR3 spans 13 residues. V was pared by 4 bases and J by 4 bases, with 3 bases of the junction left unmatched. The germline gives CDR1 LGHDT, CDR2 YNNKEL (reference sequence). CDR3 residues: CASSPRTGYGYTF. CDR3 sequence (DNA): TGTGCCAGCAGCCCCCGGACAGGCTATGGCTACACCTTC.

This clone showed up just once. The V gene is TRBV18, the J gene TRBJ2-5; TRBD1 matches 7 bases. Germline CDR1 is KGHSH and CDR2 is LQKENI. Trimming took 4 bases from V and 3 from J; bases not matched to a gene: 5. The CDR3 contains 14 residues. The CDR3 region is CASSQSGTEETQYF. Written as DNA, the CDR3 is TGTGCCAGCTCACAGTCCGGGACAGAAGAGACCCAGTACTTC. Variable domain in full (rest from reference TRBV18 and TRBJ2-5): NAGVMQNPRHLVRRRGQEARLRCSPMKGHSHVYWYRQLPEEGLKFMVYLQKENIIDESGMPKERFSAEFPKEGPSILRIQQVVRGDSAAYFCASSQSGTEETQYFGPGTRLLVL.

This clone showed up just once. The rearrangement joins TRBV28 to TRBJ1-2; D ambiguous. Germline CDR1 and CDR2: MDHEN and SYDVKM. Trimming took off 5 bases at V and 1 base at J, with 14 bases between the two ends. The CDR3 extends over 15 amino acids. The CDR3 protein is CASSQPERYNYGYTF. The CDR3 DNA sequence: TGTGCCAGCAGTCAGCCAGAGAGGTATAACTATGGCTACACCTTC.

The rearrangement links TRBV7-3 to TRBJ2-2; possibly TRBD2 for D (5 bases). This CDR3 has 14 amino acids. V was pared by 5 bases and J by 5 bases, with 12 bases between. Germline V lookup: CDR1 SGHTA, CDR2 FQGTGA. CDR3 sequence: CASSPFRRTGELFF. DNA for the CDR3: TGTGCCAGCAGCCCGTTCCGGAGGACCGGGGAGCTGTTTTTT. The complete variable domain, with remaining parts taken from reference TRBV7-3 and TRBJ2-2, reads GAGVSQTPSNKVTEKGKYVELRCDPISGHTALYWYRQSLGQGPEFLIYFQGTGAADDSGLPNDRFFAVRPEGSVSTLKIQRTERGDSAVYLCASSPFRRTGELFFGEGSRLTVL.

The CDR3 DNA is TGTGCCCTGCGGGAGACTACTAACTATGGCTACACCTTC. This encodes CALRETTNYGYTF. V gene TRBV30 combines with J gene TRBJ1-2, with unresolved D. Trimming left V 8 bases short and J 0 bases short, with 13 bases between. The CDR3 has 13 residues. Germline V gene sequence: CDR1 GTSNPN, CDR2 SVGIG (reference sequence).

This chain joins TRBV2 and TRBJ1-3; D uncertain. The CDR3 runs 15 residues. The V gene lost 4 bases and the J gene lost 4 bases, with 14 bases spanning the gap. Looked up from germline, CDR1 is SNHLY and CDR2 is FYNNEI. The CDR3 DNA reads TGTGCCAGCAGTGGTGTGTTCCGGGGAGGAAACACCATATATTTT. Its protein product is CASSGVFRGGNTIYF.

The rearrangement joins TRBV5-6 to TRBJ1-1; D call uncertain. The germline V and J ends were trimmed by 5 bases and 5 bases, with 16 bases remaining between them. The germline V gene has CDR1 SGHDT and CDR2 YYEEEE. The CDR3 contains 14 residues. CDR3 DNA sequence: TGTGCCAGCAGGGTAATTACGGGGATTACTGAAGCTTTCTTT. Its protein product is CASRVITGITEAFF. Filled out from reference TRBV5-6 and TRBJ1-1, the complete variable domain reads DAGVTQSPTHLIKTRGQQVTLRCSPKSGHDTVSWYQQALGQGPQFIFQYYEEEERQRGNFPDRFSGHQFPNYSSELNVNALLLGDSALYLCASRVITGITEAFFGQGTRLTVV.

This clone has just a few counts. This chain uses TRBV23-1 with TRBJ2-3; D unclear. TRBV23-1 is an open reading frame whose function is uncertain. CDR3 length: 13 residues. Trimming pared 4 bases from V and 3 bases from J, leaving 8 bases between. The CDR3 DNA is TGCGCCAGCAGTCTCCCTAGGACAGATACGCAGTATTTT. Its translation: CASSLPRTDTQYF.

V gene TRBV7-4 combines with J gene TRBJ1-4; TRBD1 might be the D (6 bases). Germline V gene lookup returns CDR1 SGHVT and CDR2 SQSDAQ. The CDR3 sequence is 16 residues long. The V and J ends lost 3 bases and 6 bases respectively, with 17 bases between them. The CDR3: CASSLGQGLRDEKLFF. As DNA, the CDR3 is TGTGCCAGCAGCTTGGGACAAGGCCTTAGGGATGAAAAACTGTTTTTT.

The table lists this clone with a few counts. This rearrangement joins TRBV21-1 to TRBJ1-2; the D call of TRBD1 is as the table states it, not checked on the DNA. TRBV21-1 is described as a pseudogene. The CDR3 consists of 16 residues. CDR3 loop: CASSKDGTGEEYGYTF. CDR3 DNA sequence: TGTGCCAGCAGCAAAGATGGGACAGGGGAAGAATATGGCTACACCTTC.

The rearrangement uses TRBV6-5 and TRBJ2-3, with 9 nucleotides matching TRBD2. V trimming: 6 bases; J trimming: 1 base; junction bases outside the gene matches: 2. This CDR3 region has 14 residues. The germline gives CDR1 MNHEY, CDR2 SVGAGI. The CDR3 sequence: CASRRGGGTDTQYF. The CDR3 DNA is TGTGCCAGCAGGCGGGGGGGCGGCACAGATACGCAGTATTTT.

The chain couples TRBV7-8 to TRBJ2-2, with 10 bases identical to TRBD2. The trim removed 7 bases at V and 5 bases at J, leaving 10 bases unmatched. The CDR3 totals 16 residues. Germline values: CDR1 SGHVS, CDR2 FQNEAQ. CDR3 sequence: CASTRAGGVLTGELFF. The CDR3 nucleotides read TGTGCCAGCACCAGAGCGGGGGGGGTCCTTACCGGGGAGCTGTTTTTT.

The genes are TRBV19 and TRBJ1-2; perhaps TRBD1 as D (5 bases). Germline V CDR1 and CDR2: LNHDA, SQIVND (reference sequence). The germline V and J ends were trimmed by 3 bases and 5 bases, with 16 bases remaining between them. The CDR3 covers 15 residues. The CDR3 DNA is TGTGCCAGTAGTATCCAACCACAGGTGTCATATGGCTACACCTTC. Protein sequence: CASSIQPQVSYGYTF.

V gene TRBV7-9 combines with J gene TRBJ2-2; 8 bases match TRBD1. The CDR3 runs to 16 residues. Per the germline V gene, CDR1 is SEHNR and CDR2 is FQNEAQ (reference sequence). Germline trimming cut 2 bases from V and 5 bases from J; bases unmatched to any gene: 7. The CDR3 here is CASSLPQGAGTGELFF. The CDR3 bases are TGTGCCAGCAGCTTACCCCAGGGGGCGGGGACCGGGGAGCTGTTTTTT.

The chain has TRBV7-9 and TRBJ2-2; TRBD1 might be the D (5 bases). This CDR3 is 15 amino acids long. Germline V gene lookup returns CDR1 SEHNR and CDR2 FQNEAQ (reference sequence). V lost 5 bases and J lost 6, with 16 bases in between. The CDR3 DNA reads as TGTGCCAGCAGCCTCCAGGGAACTACCCCCGGGGAGCTGTTTTTT. This gives the protein CASSLQGTTPGELFF.

The V and J genes are TRBV4-3 and TRBJ1-5, with 7 bases matching TRBD1. From germline, CDR1 is LGHNA and CDR2 YSLEER. The ends lost 0 bases at V and 0 bases at J; junction bases unmatched: 5. The CDR3 is 17 residues long. The CDR3 region is CASSQDTGEYSNQPQHF. The CDR3 bases are TGCGCCAGCAGCCAAGACACAGGGGAATATAGCAATCAGCCCCAGCATTTT.